The 5 T cell receptor beta chains presented below share a single source sample, sequenced in a study of OX40 agonist ivuxolimab in advanced cancers. The repertoire was sequenced with immunoSEQ multiplex PCR; TCRdb's copy has only in-frame clones and lacks some. The sample records approximately 70,000 clones, around 88% being singletons. The specimen comprised CD4+ or CD8+ T cells sorted from blood, sampled in a trial of the OX40 agonist ivuxolimab. These receptors were obtained from an adult with an advanced solid tumor such as melanoma, head and neck, liver or kidney cancer.

Written as DNA, the CDR3 is TGTGCCAGCAGCTTAGTTACAGGGGAACTGTTTTTT. It encodes CASSLVTGELFF. The V gene is TRBV7-9, the J gene TRBJ1-4, with 7 bases aligning to TRBD1. The CDR3 consists of 12 residues. The germline gives CDR1 SEHNR, CDR2 FQNEAQ (reference sequence). With 1 base clipped from V and 12 bases from J, the junction kept 2 bases outside the gene matches.

About this clone: An end of the junction does not agree with germline; a read error may underlie this. Other DNA variants within this sample encode the same CDR3. The chain uses TRBV11-2 and TRBJ1-6; tentative D call: TRBD1 (6 bases). The CDR3 is made up of 15 amino acids. Per the germline V gene, CDR1 is SGHAT and CDR2 is FQNNGV. The CDR3 spells CASSLGDTYNSPLHF. Written as DNA, the CDR3 is TGTGCCAGCAGCTTGGGGGACACGTATAATTCACCTCTCCACTTT.

This clone was observed a few times. The CDR3 sequence is CASSQGEALEAFF. The CDR3 DNA reads as TGCGCCAGCAGCCAAGGGGAGGCCCTTGAAGCTTTCTTT. The chain is built from TRBV4-1 and TRBJ1-1; D is ambiguous. Germline V gene sequence: CDR1 MGHRA, CDR2 YSYEKL. Trimming cost V 1 base and J 7 bases, with 10 bases left between them. The CDR3 loop spans 13 amino acids.

This chain links TRBV6-1 with TRBJ2-1, with D tentatively TRBD2 (5 bases). With 1 base removed from V and 0 bases from J, the gap between germline ends came to 7 bases. Germline lookup yields CDR1 MNHNS and CDR2 SASEGT. The CDR3 has 15 amino acids. CDR3 sequence reads: CASSEVGSSYNEQFF. CDR3 bases: TGTGCCAGCAGTGAAGTGGGGAGCTCCTACAATGAGCAGTTCTTC.

The CDR3 region is CASMGLGRGSTEAFF. CDR3 in DNA: TGTGCCAGCATGGGGCTAGGCAGGGGTAGCACTGAAGCTTTCTTT. The chain joins TRBV6-6 to TRBJ1-1; D might be TRBD1 (6 bases). Germline V gene sequence: CDR1 MNHNY, CDR2 SVGAGI (reference sequence). The CDR3 is 15 amino acids. V lost 7 bases to trimming and J lost 4 bases, with 19 bases between them.